This T cell receptor (beta chain) was profiled in a study of blood T cell repertoires in COVID-19. Turning to the study itself: Acute-phase and convalescent COVID-19 samples originated in the United States, Italy and Spain. T cells, B-cell-depleted T cells, or PBMCs provided the cDNA or gDNA that served as material.

The authors' processing: Estimates of nucleated cell counts were drawn from the amplification of reference gene primers. The protocol was immunoSEQ multiplex PCR, while the TCRdb copy is restricted to in-frame clones and leaves out a portion. The DNA gave D and trimming, while V, J and clone size come from that table. The data show 140,000 to 150,000 clones, about 87% seen once. Germline values: CDR1 LGHDT, CDR2 YNNKEL (reference sequence). V shed 1 base and J shed 0 bases, with 13 bases lying between them. There are 18 residues in the CDR3. The TCR originated in a woman between 50 and 59 years old with acute or convalescent COVID-19. The sample comprised peripheral blood. This chain connects TRBV3-1 (or the pseudogene TRBV3-2) to TRBJ1-6; D perhaps matches TRBD1 (5 bases). CDR3 DNA sequence: TGTGCCAGCAGCCAAGGGACATTGACGAGCTCCTATAATTCACCCCTCCACTTT. It translates to CASSQGTLTSSYNSPLHF.